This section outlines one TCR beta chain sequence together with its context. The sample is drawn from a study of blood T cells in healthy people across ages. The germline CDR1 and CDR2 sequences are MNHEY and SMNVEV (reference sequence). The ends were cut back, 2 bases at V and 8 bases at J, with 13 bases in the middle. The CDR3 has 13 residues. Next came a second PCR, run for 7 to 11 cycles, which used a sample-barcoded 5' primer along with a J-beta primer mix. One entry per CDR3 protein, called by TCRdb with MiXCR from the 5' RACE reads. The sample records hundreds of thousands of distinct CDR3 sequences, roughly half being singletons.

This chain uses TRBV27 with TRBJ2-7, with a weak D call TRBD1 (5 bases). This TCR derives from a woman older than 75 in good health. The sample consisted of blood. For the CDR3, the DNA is TGTGCCAGCAGTTTAGCCCCAGACAGCAAGCAGTACTTC. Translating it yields CASSLAPDSKQYF.